This T cell receptor beta chain was sequenced in a study of Tregs in tolerant kidney transplant recipients. This table comes from immunoSEQ multiplex PCR, and its TCRdb copy is limited to in-frame clones, with some not included. The repertoire has fewer than 80,000 clones, more than 95% of them found once; the top ten carry 0.34%. V was clipped by 5 bases and J by 2 bases; unmatched bases: 5. This CDR3 spans 14 amino acids. The germline V gene encodes CDR1 SGHAT and CDR2 FQNNGV. Regulatory T cells were sorted from thawed PBMCs rested overnight at 37°C with 200 IU/ml IL-2. The specimen comprised Tregs from blood, sampled before the transplant. This clonotype originated in a human donor who received a combined kidney and bone marrow transplant. The rearrangement uses TRBV11-2 and TRBJ2-7, with 8 bases aligning to TRBD1. CDR3 coding DNA: TGTGCCAGCAGCCCGTCGACAGGGGCCTACGAGCAGTACTTC. As protein: CASSPSTGAYEQYF.